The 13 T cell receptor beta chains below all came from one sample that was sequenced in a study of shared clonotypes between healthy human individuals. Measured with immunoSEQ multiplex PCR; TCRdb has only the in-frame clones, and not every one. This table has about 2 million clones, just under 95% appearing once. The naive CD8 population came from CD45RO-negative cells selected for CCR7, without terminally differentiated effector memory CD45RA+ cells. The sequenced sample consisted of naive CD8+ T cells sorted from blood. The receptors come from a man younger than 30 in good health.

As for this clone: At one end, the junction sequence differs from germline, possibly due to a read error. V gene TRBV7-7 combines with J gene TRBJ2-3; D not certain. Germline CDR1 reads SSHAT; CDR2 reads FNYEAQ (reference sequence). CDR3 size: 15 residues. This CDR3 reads CASSLNAAGTDTQYF. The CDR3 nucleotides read TGTGCTAGCAGCTTAAACGCAGCTGGCACAGATACGCAGTATTTT.

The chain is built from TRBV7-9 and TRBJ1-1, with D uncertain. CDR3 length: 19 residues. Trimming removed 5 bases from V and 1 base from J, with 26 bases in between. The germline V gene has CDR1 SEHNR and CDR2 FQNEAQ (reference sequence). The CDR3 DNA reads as TGTGCCAGCAGCCCGCCGATACCGACTTTACATATACGGAACACTGAAGCTTTCTTT. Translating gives CASSPPIPTLHIRNTEAFF.

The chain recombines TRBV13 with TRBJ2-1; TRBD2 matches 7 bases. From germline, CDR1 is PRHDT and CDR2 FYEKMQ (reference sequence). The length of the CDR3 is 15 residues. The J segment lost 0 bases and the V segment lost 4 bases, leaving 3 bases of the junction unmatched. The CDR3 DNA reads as TGTGCCAGCAGCTCCCTAGCGGTCTCCTACAATGAGCAGTTCTTC. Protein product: CASSSLAVSYNEQFF.

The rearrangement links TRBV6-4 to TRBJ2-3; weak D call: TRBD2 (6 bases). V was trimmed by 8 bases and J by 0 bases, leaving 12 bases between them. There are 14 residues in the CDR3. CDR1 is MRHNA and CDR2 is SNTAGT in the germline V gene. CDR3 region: CASRTTASTDTQYF. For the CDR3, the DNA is TGTGCCAGCCGGACTACCGCGAGCACAGATACGCAGTATTTT.

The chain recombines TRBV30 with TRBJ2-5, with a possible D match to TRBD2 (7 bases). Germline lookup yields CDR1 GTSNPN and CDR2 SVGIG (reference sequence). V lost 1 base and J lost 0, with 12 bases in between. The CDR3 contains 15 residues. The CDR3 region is CAWSADSGNQETQYF. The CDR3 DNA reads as TGTGCCTGGAGTGCGGACAGCGGGAACCAAGAGACCCAGTACTTC.

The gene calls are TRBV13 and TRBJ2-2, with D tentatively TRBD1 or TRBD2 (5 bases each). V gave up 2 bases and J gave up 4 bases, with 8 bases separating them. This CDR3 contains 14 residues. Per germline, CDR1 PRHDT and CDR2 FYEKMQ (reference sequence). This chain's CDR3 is CASSLWGPTGELFF. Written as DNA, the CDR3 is TGTGCCAGCAGCTTATGGGGACCCACCGGGGAGCTGTTTTTT.

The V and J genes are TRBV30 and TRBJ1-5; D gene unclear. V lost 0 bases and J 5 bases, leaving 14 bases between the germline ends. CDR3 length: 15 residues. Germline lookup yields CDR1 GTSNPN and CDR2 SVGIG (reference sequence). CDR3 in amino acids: CAWSVSIVRDQPQHF. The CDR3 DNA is TGTGCCTGGAGTGTAAGCATTGTTCGGGATCAGCCCCAGCATTTT. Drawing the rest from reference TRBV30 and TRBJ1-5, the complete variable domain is SQTIHQWPATLVQPVGSPLSLECTVEGTSNPNLYWYRQAAGRGLQLLFYSVGIGQISSEVPQNLSASRPQDRQFILSSKKLLLSDSGFYLCAWSVSIVRDQPQHFGDGTRLSIL.

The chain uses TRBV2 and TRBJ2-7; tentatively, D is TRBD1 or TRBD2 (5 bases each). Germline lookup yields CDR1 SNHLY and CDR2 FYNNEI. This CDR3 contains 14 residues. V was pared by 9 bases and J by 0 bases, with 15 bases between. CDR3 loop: CARGETALSYEQYF. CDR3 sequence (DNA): TGTGCCAGGGGGGAGACTGCACTCTCCTACGAGCAGTACTTC.

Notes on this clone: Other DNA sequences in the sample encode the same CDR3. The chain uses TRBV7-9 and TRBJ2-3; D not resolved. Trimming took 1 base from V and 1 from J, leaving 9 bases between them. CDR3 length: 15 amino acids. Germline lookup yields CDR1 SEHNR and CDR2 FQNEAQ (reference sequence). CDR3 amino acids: CASSLVTMGTDTQYF. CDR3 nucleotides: TGTGCCAGCAGCTTAGTCACCATGGGCACAGATACGCAGTATTTT.

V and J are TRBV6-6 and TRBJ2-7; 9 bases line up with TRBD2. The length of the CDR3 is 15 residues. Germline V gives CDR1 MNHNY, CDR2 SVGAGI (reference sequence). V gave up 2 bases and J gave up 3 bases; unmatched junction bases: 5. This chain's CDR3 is CASSYGGRAYYEQYF. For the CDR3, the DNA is TGTGCCAGCAGTTACGGCGGGAGGGCTTACTACGAGCAGTACTTC.

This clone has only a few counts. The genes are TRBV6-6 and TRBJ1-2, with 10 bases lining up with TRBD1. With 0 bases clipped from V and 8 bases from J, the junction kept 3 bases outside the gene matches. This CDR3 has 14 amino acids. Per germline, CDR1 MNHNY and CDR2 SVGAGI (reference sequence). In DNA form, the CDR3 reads TGTGCCAGCAGTTACTCCGGGACAGGGGAAGGCTACACCTTC. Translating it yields CASSYSGTGEGYTF.

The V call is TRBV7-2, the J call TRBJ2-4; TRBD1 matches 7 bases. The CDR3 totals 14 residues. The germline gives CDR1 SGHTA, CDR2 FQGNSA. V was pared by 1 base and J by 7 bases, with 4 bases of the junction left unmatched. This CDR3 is CASSLEARGNIQYF. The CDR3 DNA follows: TGTGCCAGCAGCTTAGAGGCCAGGGGGAACATTCAGTACTTC.

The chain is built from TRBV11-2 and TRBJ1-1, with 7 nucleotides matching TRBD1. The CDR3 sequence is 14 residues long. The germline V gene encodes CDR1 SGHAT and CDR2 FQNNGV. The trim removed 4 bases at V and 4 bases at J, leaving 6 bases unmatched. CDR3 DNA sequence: TGTGCCAGCAGCTCGACAGGGCGGCCCACTGAAGCTTTCTTT. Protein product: CASSSTGRPTEAFF.